This TCR beta chain was recovered during a study of T-cell reconstitution after alpha-beta-depleted transplantation in children. The study, taken as a whole, reports: From surviving recipient T cells and thymic progenitors came the high day-60 TCRbeta diversity observed in some patients. When one year had passed after transplant, most T-cell counts and diversity came from newly produced T cells.

This clonotype was observed many times. The antigen is unknown. Construction of the TCRbeta library involved unique molecular identifiers. TCRdb recomputed calls from the PCR reads with MiXCR, one row per CDR3 protein. The repertoire consists of about 260,000 distinct CDR3 sequences, with approximately 10% occurring once and the leading ten covering 23%. This CDR3 comprises 15 residues. V dropped 3 bases and J dropped 6 bases, with 15 bases sitting between them. From germline, CDR1 is SGHVS and CDR2 FQNEAQ. The chain links TRBV7-8 to TRBJ2-1; perhaps D is TRBD1 or TRBD2 (6 bases each). The sample was peripheral blood, taken 180 days after TCRalphabeta/CD19-depleted stem cell transplant. The sequence was obtained from a male patient aged 2 to 9 who had a stem cell transplant for chronic granulomatous disease, so the T cells may come from the graft donor. The CDR3 loop reads CASSFAGGLFNEQFF. CDR3 sequence (DNA): TGTGCCAGCAGCTTTGCTGGGGGGCTTTTCAATGAGCAGTTCTTC.